This T cell receptor (beta chain) was obtained from a study of CD8 T cells in ankylosing spondylitis. General study results and limits: Some motif variants were previously reported in reactive arthritis synovial fluid and blood. Made up of eight highly homologous variants, a TCR beta motif appeared characteristic of ankylosing spondylitis blood. Disease-linked clones were reportedly significantly enriched in matched ankylosing spondylitis synovial fluid.

Via MiXCR, TCRdb re-called the 5' RACE reads, giving one row per CDR3 protein. The sample lists more than 600,000 distinct CDR3 sequences; over 15% were seen once. Only a few counts were recorded for this clonotype. Its target is not known. Trimming stripped 3 bases from V and 3 bases from J, with 12 bases between. CDR3 size: 14 residues. This chain links TRBV12-3 or TRBV12-4 with TRBJ2-7, with D maybe TRBD1 (6 bases). This TCR came from a male donor with ankylosing spondylitis. The sequencing input was blood, either unsorted or a sorted T cell fraction (not recorded which). The CDR3 DNA is TGTGCCAGCAGTTTCCCGGGACAATTCTACGAGCAGTACTTC. This translates into CASSFPGQFYEQYF.